The 9 T cell receptor beta chains given below trace back to one sample, sequenced in a study of blood T cell repertoires in COVID-19. The protocol was immunoSEQ multiplex PCR, while the TCRdb copy is restricted to in-frame clones and leaves out a portion. The sample has 540,000 or so clones; roughly nine tenths are singletons. The specimen sequenced was peripheral blood. The receptors here all came from a woman in her fifties or sixties with COVID-19, enrolled during active disease.

V gene TRBV10-3 combines with J gene TRBJ1-1, with no clear D. Germline-derived CDR1 and CDR2 are ENHRY and SYGVKD. The CDR3 runs to 14 residues. Trimming pared 4 bases from V and 6 bases from J, leaving 15 bases between. CDR3 sequence reads: CAISALFRLPEAFF. The CDR3 DNA is TGTGCCATCAGTGCCCTTTTTCGACTCCCTGAAGCTTTCTTT.

This clone was seen once. The rearrangement joins TRBV5-4 to TRBJ1-4; 9 bases are shared with TRBD1. V shed 5 bases, J shed 6 bases, and the junction held 8 bases outside the gene matches. In germline, CDR1 is SGHNT, CDR2 YYREEE (reference sequence). This CDR3 is built from 15 residues. CDR3 amino acids: CASSSKQGADEKLFF. The CDR3 region has the DNA TGTGCCAGCAGTTCCAAACAGGGGGCGGATGAAAAACTGTTTTTT.

The V and J genes are TRBV2 and TRBJ2-7; tentative D call: TRBD1 (6 bases). V was pared by 11 bases and J by 2 bases, with 16 bases between. Germline V gives CDR1 SNHLY, CDR2 FYNNEI. This CDR3 has 13 amino acids. CDR3 in DNA: TGTGCCGCGAGGGACACACTTCCCTACGAGCAGTACTTC. Its translation: CAARDTLPYEQYF.

The sample holds a few counts of this clone. V gene TRBV30 combines with J gene TRBJ2-7; 7 nucleotides agree with TRBD2. V gave up 4 bases and J gave up 3 bases; unmatched junction bases: 6. The CDR3 is 13 residues long. CDR1 and CDR2 from the germline V gene are GTSNPN and SVGIG (reference sequence). The CDR3 DNA follows: TGTGCCTGGACCCGGGGGGTGCGCTACGAGCAGTACTTC. This gives the protein CAWTRGVRYEQYF. Full variable domain (remainder filled in from reference TRBV30 and TRBJ2-7): SQTIHQWPATLVQPVGSPLSLECTVEGTSNPNLYWYRQAAGRGLQLLFYSVGIGQISSEVPQNLSASRPQDRQFILSSKKLLLSDSGFYLCAWTRGVRYEQYFGPGTRLTVT.

The chain carries TRBV3-1 (or the pseudogene TRBV3-2) and TRBJ1-2; D may be TRBD1 (6 bases). V was cut by 4 bases and J by 2 bases, with 8 bases left in between. Germline V CDR1 and CDR2: LGHDT, YNNKEL (reference sequence). The CDR3 runs 13 residues. The CDR3 DNA reads as TGTGCCAGCAGCCTGGGACAAAACTATGGCTACACCTTC. The encoded protein is CASSLGQNYGYTF.

Concerning this clone: Other DNA sequences in this specimen translate into the identical CDR3. The chain has TRBV13 and TRBJ2-4; a possible D gene is TRBD2 (5 bases). The V gene lost 0 bases and the J gene lost 0 bases, with 6 bases spanning the gap. CDR3 length: 15 amino acids. Germline CDR1 reads PRHDT; CDR2 reads FYEKMQ (reference sequence). The CDR3 region is CASSLGGLAKNIQYF. In DNA form, the CDR3 reads TGTGCCAGCAGCTTAGGTGGACTAGCCAAAAACATTCAGTACTTC.

The gene calls are TRBV3-1 (or the pseudogene TRBV3-2) and TRBJ1-1; 7 nucleotides line up with TRBD1. Germline CDR1 LGHDT, CDR2 YNNKEL (reference sequence). V dropped 5 bases and J dropped 5; count of bases not matched to a gene: 14. The CDR3 has 16 amino acids. The CDR3 region has the DNA TGTGCCAGCAGCTCATACCCGACAGGGCGTGCGACTGAAGCTTTCTTT. Translation: CASSSYPTGRATEAFF.

The chain employs TRBV4-1 and TRBJ2-3; TRBD1 matches 8 bases. V was pared by 4 bases and J by 4 bases, with 7 bases of the junction left unmatched. The CDR3 consists of 15 residues. CDR1 is MGHRA and CDR2 is YSYEKL in the germline V gene. This CDR3 reads CASSLTGGWADTQYF. The CDR3 coding sequence is TGCGCCAGCAGCCTCACAGGGGGGTGGGCAGATACGCAGTATTTT.

The chain has TRBV12-3 or TRBV12-4 and TRBJ1-5, with unresolved D. The CDR3 has 13 amino acids. V gave up 1 base and J gave up 6 bases, with 7 bases separating them. In DNA, the CDR3 is TGTGCCAGCAGTTTAGTAGAGGGTCAGCCCCAGCATTTT. Residues: CASSLVEGQPQHF.